This section outlines one T cell receptor beta chain sequence together with its context. Its matching antigen is unknown. This sample is part of a study of cytomegalovirus exposure and HLA in healthy donors. Study at large: A later analysis reported the 120 or so validation repertoires used the same platform as the roughly 700 first-cohort repertoires.

Study conclusions and caveats: First-cohort TCR clusters were later found to tend to co-occur in the approximately 120 validation repertoires.

Assay: immunoSEQ multiplex PCR; the TCRdb copy retains only in-frame clones and omits some. The sample consists of over 100,000 clones, roughly nine tenths of them appearing once. What was sequenced was PBMCs. This TCR was recovered from a young man in good health and CMV-seronegative.

CDR3 in DNA: TGTGCCAGCAGCCAAGGACAGGTTAATGAAAAACTGTTTTTT. Residues: CASSQGQVNEKLFF. The rearrangement uses TRBV11-2 and TRBJ1-4; 7 bases agree with TRBD1. The CDR3 runs 14 residues. Germline trimming cut 5 bases from V and 4 bases from J; bases unmatched to any gene: 4. Germline CDR1 and CDR2: SGHAT and FQNNGV.